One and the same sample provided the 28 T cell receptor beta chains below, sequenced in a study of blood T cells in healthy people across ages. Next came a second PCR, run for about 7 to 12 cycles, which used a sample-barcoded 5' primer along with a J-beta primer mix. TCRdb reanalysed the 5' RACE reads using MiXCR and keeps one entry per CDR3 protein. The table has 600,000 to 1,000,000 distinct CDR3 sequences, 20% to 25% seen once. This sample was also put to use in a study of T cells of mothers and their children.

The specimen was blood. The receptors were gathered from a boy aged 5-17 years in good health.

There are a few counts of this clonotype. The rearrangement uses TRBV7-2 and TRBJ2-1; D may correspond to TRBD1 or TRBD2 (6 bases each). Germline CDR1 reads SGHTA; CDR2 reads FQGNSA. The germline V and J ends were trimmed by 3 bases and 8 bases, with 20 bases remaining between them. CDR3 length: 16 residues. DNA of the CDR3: TGTGCCAGCAGCTTCTTTCGGGGGCATGGTATCGATGAGCAGTTCTTC. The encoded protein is CASSFFRGHGIDEQFF.

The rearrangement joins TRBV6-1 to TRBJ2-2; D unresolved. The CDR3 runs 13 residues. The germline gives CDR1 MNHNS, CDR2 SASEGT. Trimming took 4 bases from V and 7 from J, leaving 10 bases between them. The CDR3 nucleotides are TGTGCCAGCAGTGCGAGACGAATCGGGGAGCTGTTTTTT. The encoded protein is CASSARRIGELFF.

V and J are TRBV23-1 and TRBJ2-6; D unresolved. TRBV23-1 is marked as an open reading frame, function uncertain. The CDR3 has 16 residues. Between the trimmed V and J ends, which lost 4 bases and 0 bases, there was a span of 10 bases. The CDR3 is CASSPQKGSGANVLTF. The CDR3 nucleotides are TGCGCCAGCAGTCCACAGAAGGGCTCTGGGGCCAACGTCCTGACTTTC.

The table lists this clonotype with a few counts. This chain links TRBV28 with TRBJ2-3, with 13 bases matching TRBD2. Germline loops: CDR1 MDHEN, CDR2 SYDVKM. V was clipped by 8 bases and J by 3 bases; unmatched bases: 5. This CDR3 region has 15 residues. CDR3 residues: CASGTSGGATDTQYF. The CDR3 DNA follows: TGTGCCAGCGGTACTAGCGGGGGGGCGACAGATACGCAGTATTTT.

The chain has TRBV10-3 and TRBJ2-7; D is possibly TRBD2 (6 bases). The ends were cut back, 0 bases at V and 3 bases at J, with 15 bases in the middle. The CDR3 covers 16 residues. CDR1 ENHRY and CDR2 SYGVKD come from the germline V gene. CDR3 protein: CAISESGGIGGYEQYF. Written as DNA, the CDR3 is TGTGCCATCAGTGAGTCTGGCGGGATTGGAGGCTACGAGCAGTACTTC.

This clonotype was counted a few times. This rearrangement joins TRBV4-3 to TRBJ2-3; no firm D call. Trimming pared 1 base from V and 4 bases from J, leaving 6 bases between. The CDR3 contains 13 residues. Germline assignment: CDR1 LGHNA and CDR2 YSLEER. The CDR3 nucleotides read TGCGCCAGCAGCCAAGGGTGGGCAGATACGCAGTATTTT. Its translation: CASSQGWADTQYF.

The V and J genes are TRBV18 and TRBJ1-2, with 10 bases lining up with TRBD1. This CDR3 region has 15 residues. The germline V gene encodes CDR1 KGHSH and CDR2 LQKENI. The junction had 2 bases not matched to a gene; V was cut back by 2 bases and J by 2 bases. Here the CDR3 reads CASSPDRGPNYGYTF. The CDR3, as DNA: TGTGCCAGCTCACCAGACAGGGGGCCCAACTATGGCTACACCTTC.

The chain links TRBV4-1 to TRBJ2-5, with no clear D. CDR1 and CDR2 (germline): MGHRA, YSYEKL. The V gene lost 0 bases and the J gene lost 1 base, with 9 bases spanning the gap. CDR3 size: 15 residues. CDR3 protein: CASSQETHVQETQYF. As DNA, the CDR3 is TGCGCCAGCAGCCAAGAAACCCACGTCCAAGAGACCCAGTACTTC.

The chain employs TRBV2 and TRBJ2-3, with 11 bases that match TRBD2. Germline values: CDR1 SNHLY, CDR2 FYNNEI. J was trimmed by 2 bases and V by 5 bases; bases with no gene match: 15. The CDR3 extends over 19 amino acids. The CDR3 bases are TGTGCCAGCAGTCATCCCAACGGGACTAGCGGACTAAACACAGATACGCAGTATTTT. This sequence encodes CASSHPNGTSGLNTDTQYF.

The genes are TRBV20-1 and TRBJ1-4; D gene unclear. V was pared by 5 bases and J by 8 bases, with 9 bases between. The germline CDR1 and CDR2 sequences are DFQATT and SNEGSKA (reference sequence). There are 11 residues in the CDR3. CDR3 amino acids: CSAPWREKLFF. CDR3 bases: TGCAGTGCTCCCTGGAGAGAAAAACTGTTTTTT.

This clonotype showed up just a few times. The CDR3 reads CASYTSVRETQYF. CDR3 DNA sequence: TGTGCCAGTTATACTAGCGTCAGGGAGACCCAGTACTTC. This chain links TRBV28 with TRBJ2-5; TRBD2 aligns across 7 bases. The trim removed 9 bases at V and 5 bases at J, leaving 9 bases unmatched. The germline CDR1 and CDR2 sequences are MDHEN and SYDVKM. This CDR3 is 13 amino acids long.

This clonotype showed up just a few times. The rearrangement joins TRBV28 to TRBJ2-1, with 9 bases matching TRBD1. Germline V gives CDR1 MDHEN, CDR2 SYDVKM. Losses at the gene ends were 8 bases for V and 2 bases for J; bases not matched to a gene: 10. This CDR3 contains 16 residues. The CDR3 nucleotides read TGTGCCAGCGAGGGTTGGACAGGGGAACCCTACAATGAGCAGTTCTTC. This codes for CASEGWTGEPYNEQFF. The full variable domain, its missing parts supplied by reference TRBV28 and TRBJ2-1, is DVKVTQSSRYLVKRTGEKVFLECVQDMDHENMFWYRQDPGLGLRLIYFSYDVKMKEKGDIPEGYSVSREKKERFSLILESASTNQTSMYLCASEGWTGEPYNEQFFGPGTRLTVL.

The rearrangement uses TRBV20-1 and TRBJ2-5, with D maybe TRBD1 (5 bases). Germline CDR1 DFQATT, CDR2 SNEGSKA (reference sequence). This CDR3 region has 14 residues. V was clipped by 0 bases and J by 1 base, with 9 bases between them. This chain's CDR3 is CSAREGQGQETQYF. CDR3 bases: TGCAGTGCTAGAGAGGGTCAGGGCCAAGAGACCCAGTACTTC.

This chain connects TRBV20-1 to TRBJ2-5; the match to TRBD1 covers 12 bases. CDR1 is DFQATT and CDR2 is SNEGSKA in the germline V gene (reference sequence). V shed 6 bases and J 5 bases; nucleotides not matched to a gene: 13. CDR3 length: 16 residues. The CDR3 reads CSAAGTGGPLGETQYF. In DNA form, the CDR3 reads TGCAGTGCCGCCGGGACAGGGGGCCCTCTGGGGGAGACCCAGTACTTC.

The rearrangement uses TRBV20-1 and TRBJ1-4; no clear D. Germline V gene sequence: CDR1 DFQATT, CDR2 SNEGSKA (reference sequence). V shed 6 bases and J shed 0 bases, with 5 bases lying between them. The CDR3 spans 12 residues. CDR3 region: CSAQATNEKLFF. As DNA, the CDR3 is TGCAGTGCCCAAGCAACTAATGAAAAACTGTTTTTT.

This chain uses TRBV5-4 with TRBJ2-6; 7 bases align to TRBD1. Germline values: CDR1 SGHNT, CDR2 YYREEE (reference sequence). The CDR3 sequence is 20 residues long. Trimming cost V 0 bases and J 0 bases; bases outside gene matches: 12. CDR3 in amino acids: CASSLVYGDSGNSGANVLTF. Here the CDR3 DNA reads TGTGCCAGCAGCTTGGTGTATGGGGACAGTGGAAACTCTGGGGCCAACGTCCTGACTTTC. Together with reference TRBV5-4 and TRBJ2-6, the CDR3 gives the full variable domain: ETGVTQSPTHLIKTRGQQVTLRCSSQSGHNTVSWYQQALGQGPQFIFQYYREEENGRGNFPPRFSGLQFPNYSSELNVNALELDDSALYLCASSLVYGDSGNSGANVLTFGAGSRLTVL.

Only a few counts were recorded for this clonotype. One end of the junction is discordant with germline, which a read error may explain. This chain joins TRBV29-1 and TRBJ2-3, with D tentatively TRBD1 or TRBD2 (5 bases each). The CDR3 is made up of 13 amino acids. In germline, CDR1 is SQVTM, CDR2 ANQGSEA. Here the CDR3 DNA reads TGCAGCGTCTCGGGGCGGTACACAGATACGCAGTACTTT. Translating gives CSVSGRYTDTQYF.

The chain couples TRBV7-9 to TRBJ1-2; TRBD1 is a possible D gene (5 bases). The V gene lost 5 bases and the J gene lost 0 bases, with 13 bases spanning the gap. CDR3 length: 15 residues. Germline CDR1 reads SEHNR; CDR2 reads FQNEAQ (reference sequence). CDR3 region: CASSRDGTANYGYTF. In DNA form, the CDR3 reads TGTGCCAGCAGCCGGGACGGCACAGCTAACTATGGCTACACCTTC.

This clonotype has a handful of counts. This CDR3 is CAWSGISTDTQYF. CDR3 coding DNA: TGTGCCTGGAGTGGGATTAGCACAGATACGCAGTATTTT. This chain joins TRBV30 and TRBJ2-3, with D unresolved. Trimming took off 1 base at V and 0 bases at J, with 5 bases between the two ends. The length of the CDR3 is 13 residues. From germline, CDR1 is GTSNPN and CDR2 SVGIG (reference sequence).

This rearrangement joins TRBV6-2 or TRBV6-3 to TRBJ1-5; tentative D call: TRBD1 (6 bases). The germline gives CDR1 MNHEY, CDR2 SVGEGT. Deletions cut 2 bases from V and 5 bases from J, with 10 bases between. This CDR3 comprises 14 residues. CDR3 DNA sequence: TGTGCCAGCAGTTACCGGACAGCCGATCAGCCCCAGCATTTT. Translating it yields CASSYRTADQPQHF.

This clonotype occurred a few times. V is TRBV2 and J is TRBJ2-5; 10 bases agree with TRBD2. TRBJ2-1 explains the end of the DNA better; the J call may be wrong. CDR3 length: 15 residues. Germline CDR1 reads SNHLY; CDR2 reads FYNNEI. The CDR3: CASSTSGGATVEQFF. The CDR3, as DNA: TGTGCCAGCAGTACGAGCGGGGGGGCCACTGTTGAGCAGTTCTTC.

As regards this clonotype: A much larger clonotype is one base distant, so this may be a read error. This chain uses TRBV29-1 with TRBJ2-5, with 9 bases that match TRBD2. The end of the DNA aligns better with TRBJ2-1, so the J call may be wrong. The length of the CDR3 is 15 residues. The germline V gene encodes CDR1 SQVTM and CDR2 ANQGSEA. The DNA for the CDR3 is TGCAGCGTCGACAGAAGGGCTAGCGGGGTCAATGAGCAGTTCTTC. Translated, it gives CSVDRRASGVNEQFF.

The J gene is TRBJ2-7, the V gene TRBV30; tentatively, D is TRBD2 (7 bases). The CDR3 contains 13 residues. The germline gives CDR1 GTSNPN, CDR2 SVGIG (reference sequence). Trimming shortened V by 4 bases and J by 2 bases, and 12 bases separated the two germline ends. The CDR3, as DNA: TGTGCCTGGACCCGGGGGGCCACCTACGAGCAGTACTTC. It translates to CAWTRGATYEQYF.

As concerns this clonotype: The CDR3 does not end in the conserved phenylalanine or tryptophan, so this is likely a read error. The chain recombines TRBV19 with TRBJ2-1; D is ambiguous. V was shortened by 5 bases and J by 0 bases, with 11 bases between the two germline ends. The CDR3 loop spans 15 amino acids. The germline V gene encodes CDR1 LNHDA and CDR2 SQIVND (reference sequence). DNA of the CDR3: TGTGCCAGTAGTCCCATGTTCAGCTCCTACAATGAGCAGTTCCTC. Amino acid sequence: CASSPMFSSYNEQFL.

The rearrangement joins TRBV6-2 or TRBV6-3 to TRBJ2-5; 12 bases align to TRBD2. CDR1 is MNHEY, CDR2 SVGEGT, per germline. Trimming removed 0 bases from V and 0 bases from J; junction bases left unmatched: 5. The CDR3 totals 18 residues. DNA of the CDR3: TGTGCCAGCAGTTACTCCCCCCTAGCGGGAGGGAACCAAGAGACCCAGTACTTC. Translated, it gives CASSYSPLAGGNQETQYF.

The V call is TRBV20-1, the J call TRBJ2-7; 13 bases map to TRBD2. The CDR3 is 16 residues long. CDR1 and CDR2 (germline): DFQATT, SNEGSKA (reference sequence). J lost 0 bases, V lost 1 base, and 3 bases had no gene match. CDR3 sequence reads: CSARVGLAGSSYEQYF. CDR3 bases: TGCAGTGCTAGAGTGGGACTAGCGGGGAGCTCCTACGAGCAGTACTTC.

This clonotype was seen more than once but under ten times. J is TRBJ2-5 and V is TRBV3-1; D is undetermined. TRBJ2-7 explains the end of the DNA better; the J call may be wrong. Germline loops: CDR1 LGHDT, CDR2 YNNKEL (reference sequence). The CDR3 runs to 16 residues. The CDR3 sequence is CASSQDWSTSIYEQYF. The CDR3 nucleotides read TGTGCCAGCAGCCAAGATTGGTCTACCTCCATCTACGAGCAGTACTTC.

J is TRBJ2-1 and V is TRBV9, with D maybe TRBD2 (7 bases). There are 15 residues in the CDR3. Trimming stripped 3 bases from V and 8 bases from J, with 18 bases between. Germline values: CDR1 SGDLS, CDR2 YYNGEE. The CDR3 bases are TGTGCCAGCAGCGCCGCGGGGGCACTATCCGATGAGCAGTTCTTC. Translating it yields CASSAAGALSDEQFF.